These T cell receptor beta chains were read from a single sample in a study of persistence of HIV-infected CD4 T cells. TCRdb's table, derived via immunoSEQ multiplex PCR, lists solely in-frame clones and lacks some. This sample has over 25,000 clones, with approximately 82% found just once. Their antigen targets remain unknown. The sequences come from CD4+ T cells sorted from PBMCs after approximately 19-hour stimulation, collected from a patient who received antiretroviral therapy. The receptors shown here come from an adult man with HIV who was CMV-seropositive. The CDR3 runs from the conserved cysteine through the conserved F or W. Size tells how often a clone was seen (once, few, many) or the class of an expanded clone, and some rows leave it out.

clone size | V gene | CDR3 protein
- | TRBV23-1 | CASNRSQETQYF
- | TRBV7-2 | CASSPRQAIYNSPLHF
- | TRBV19 | CASRRDRDYGYTF
- | TRBV9 | CASSATSGVQGTQYF
- | TRBV7-9 | CASSLSEQGTVFF
few | TRBV19 | CASSLGLPDTQYF
- | TRBV28 | CASTRTGYGYTF
- | TRBV6-5 | CASCWGYYNSPLHF
- | TRBV6-5 | CASMRSGTEAFF
few | TRBV14 | CASSERQGYNSPLHF
once | TRBV2 | CASRVGGLEKLFF
few | TRBV3-1/TRBV3-2 | CASSRRRGSNTGELFF
- | TRBV2 | CASRESGQDIQYF
- | TRBV5-1 | CASSSGTDYTEAFF
once | TRBV19 | CASSIGGSGGGEQFF
- | TRBV5-1 | CASSLRPSRRPLDEQFF
- | TRBV5-1 | CASSLEARGGGTDTQYF
- | TRBV28 | CASRSTGDSSYEQYF
- | TRBV28 | CASSGDTRADTQYF
- | TRBV6-5 | CASSNGDNYEQYF
- | TRBV28 | CASGAGGAKNIQYF
- | TRBV5-4 | CASSLEDRGEQFF
- | TRBV2 | CASRGQGRNTGELFF
- | TRBV5-1 | CASSFSQGNGNIQYF
once | TRBV6-5 | CAVIPTQGSGNTIYF
- | TRBV7-3 | CASSLRLAASYNEQFF
- | TRBV5-4 | CASSLRDRVGTDTQYF
- | TRBV6-1 | CASSEGQDREQYF
- | TRBV10-1 | CASSDPGHPNTGELFF
- | TRBV5-4 | CASRGRTSAANTGELFF